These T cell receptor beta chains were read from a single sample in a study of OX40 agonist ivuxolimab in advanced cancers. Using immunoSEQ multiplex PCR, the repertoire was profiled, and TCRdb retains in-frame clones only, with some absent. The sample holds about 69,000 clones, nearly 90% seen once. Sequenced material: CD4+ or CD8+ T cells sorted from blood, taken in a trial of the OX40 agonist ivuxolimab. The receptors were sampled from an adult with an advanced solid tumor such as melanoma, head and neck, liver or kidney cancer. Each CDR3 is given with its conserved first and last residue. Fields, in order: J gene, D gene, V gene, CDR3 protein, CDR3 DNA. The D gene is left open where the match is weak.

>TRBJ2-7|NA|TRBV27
CASSFDRSYEQYF
TGTGCCAGCAGTTTCGACCGATCCTACGAGCAGTACTTC
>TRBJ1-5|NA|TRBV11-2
CASSRDGTNQPQHF
TGTGCCAGCAGCCGAGACGGTACCAATCAGCCCCAGCATTTT
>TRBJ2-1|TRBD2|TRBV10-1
CASSIAPGTSSYNEQFF
TGCGCCAGCAGTATTGCTCCGGGGACTAGCTCCTACAATGAGCAGTTCTTC
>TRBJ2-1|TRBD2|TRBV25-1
CASTLAGGEQFF
TGTGCCAGCACCCTAGCGGGAGGTGAGCAGTTCTTC
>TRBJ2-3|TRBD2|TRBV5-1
CASSLISGRPVSTDTQYF
TGCGCCAGCAGCTTGATTAGCGGGAGACCGGTTAGCACAGATACGCAGTATTTT
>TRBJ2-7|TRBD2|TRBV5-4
CASSGGLADYEQYF
TGTGCCAGCAGCGGCGGACTAGCGGATTACGAGCAGTACTTC
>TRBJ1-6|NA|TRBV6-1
CASSEAQGFSSPLHF
TGTGCCAGCAGTGAAGCTCAGGGTTTTAGTTCACCCCTCCACTTT
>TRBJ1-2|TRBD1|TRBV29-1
CSVGQGIHYGYTF
TGCAGCGTGGGACAGGGCATTCACTATGGCTACACCTTC
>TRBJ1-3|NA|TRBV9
CASGKTISGNTIYF
TGTGCCAGCGGGAAGACAATCTCTGGAAACACCATATATTTT
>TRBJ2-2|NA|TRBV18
CASSNFAQTGELFF
TGTGCCAGCTCAAATTTTGCACAGACCGGGGAGCTGTTTTTT
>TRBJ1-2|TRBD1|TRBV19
CASSVYRGEGHGYTF
TGTGCCAGTAGTGTTTACAGGGGAGAGGGGCATGGCTACACCTTC
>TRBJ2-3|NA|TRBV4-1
CASSQDTGAITDTQYF
TGCGCCAGCAGCCAAGATACCGGGGCCATCACAGATACGCAGTATTTT
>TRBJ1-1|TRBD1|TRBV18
CASSLGQGVGGNTEAFF
TGTGCCAGCTCACTGGGACAGGGGGTAGGTGGGAACACTGAAGCTTTCTTT